This T cell receptor beta chain was captured in a study of beta chain features in type 1 diabetes. The study, taken as a whole, reports: Researchers report that Type 1 diabetes patients had moderately but significantly shorter TCRB CDR3s across all four CD4+ subsets.

All of the isolated RNA was reverse transcribed, so expressed TCRB transcripts were sequenced. TCRdb keeps only in-frame clones here, not all; method: immunoSEQ multiplex PCR. This table has 600,000 or so clones, over 11% appearing once. A note on this clone: Its antigen remains unknown.

Stem cell-like memory, regulatory, central memory and naive CD4+ cells were sorted via CD45RO/CCR7/CD25/CD127/CD95/CD27. Purity exceeding 95% was reached by all sorted populations. V was cut by 6 bases and J by 5 bases, with 20 bases left in between. Per the germline V gene, CDR1 is SGHDT and CDR2 is YYEEEE. The CDR3 runs 16 residues. The sequence was collected from a man aged 18 to 29 with type 1 diabetes. The sample taken for sequencing was naive CD4+ T cells from blood. The chain carries TRBV5-6 and TRBJ2-2; D remains unclear. DNA for the CDR3: TGTGCCAGCACCCCCCTGGCCAGCAAGGGTACCGGGGAGCTGTTTTTT. It yields the protein CASTPLASKGTGELFF.